The clone carrying this T cell receptor (beta chain) was seen a handful of times. The trim removed 1 base at V and 3 bases at J, leaving 3 bases unmatched. This CDR3 has 15 residues. The germline V gene encodes CDR1 DFQATT and CDR2 SNEGSKA (reference sequence). The sample belongs to a study of CD8 T cells in ankylosing spondylitis. TCRdb itself ran the 5' RACE reads through MiXCR, one entry per CDR3 protein. Of roughly 180,000 distinct CDR3 sequences in the sample, more than 9% were seen once. The chain links TRBV20-1 to TRBJ1-5, with TRBD1 matching over 10 bases. Sequencing was performed on blood, either unsorted or a sorted T cell fraction (not recorded which). This receptor was taken from a male donor with ankylosing spondylitis or in good health (not recorded which). CDR3 coding DNA: TGCAGTGCTAGAGGGACAGGGGGAAACAATCAGCCCCAGCATTTT. It is translated as CSARGTGGNNQPQHF.